Described below is a single T cell receptor (beta chain) sequence and its context. Repertoires were generated with immunoSEQ multiplex PCR, while TCRdb's copy carries only in-frame clones and drops some. The repertoire holds 250,000 to 300,000 clones, with 91% as singletons. The data belong to a study of blood T cell repertoires in COVID-19. This CDR3 comprises 12 residues. Trimming removed 5 bases at V and 5 bases at J, with 8 bases between. The germline V gene has CDR1 KGHDR and CDR2 SFDVKD. This TCR derives from a human donor in a cohort exposed to, infected with or recovered from COVID-19 (not recorded which). The donor label of this sample is uncertain. The chain links TRBV24-1 to TRBJ2-5; TRBD2 is a possible D gene (6 bases). The sequencing input was PBMCs or T cells enriched from blood (not recorded which). Here the CDR3 DNA reads TGTGCCACCAGTGGCCGGGGGGAGACCCAGTACTTC. This sequence encodes CATSGRGETQYF.